Listed here is a single TCR beta chain. This sample is drawn from a study of T-cell reconstitution after alpha-beta-depleted transplantation in children. Construction of the TCRbeta library involved unique molecular identifiers. TCRdb reprocessed the PCR reads via MiXCR and lists one record per CDR3 protein. This table holds about 98,000 distinct CDR3 sequences, roughly 6% found once. The V gene lost 4 bases and the J gene lost 1 base, with 13 bases spanning the gap. Germline CDR1 is KGHSH and CDR2 is LQKENI. The CDR3 contains 15 residues. Sequenced material: PBMCs, mostly from graft donor cells, taken 60 days after TCRalphabeta/CD19-depleted stem cell transplant. The chain employs TRBV18 and TRBJ1-1; a possible D gene is TRBD1 (6 bases). This receptor was obtained from a female patient between 2 and 15 years old who had a stem cell transplant for Fanconi anemia, so the T cells may come from the graft donor. The CDR3 loop is CASSLILQGNTEAFF. CDR3 nucleotide sequence: TGTGCCAGCTCACTCATCCTACAGGGGAACACTGAAGCTTTCTTT. Full variable domain (missing parts from reference TRBV18 and TRBJ1-1): NAGVMQNPRHLVRRRGQEARLRCSPMKGHSHVYWYRQLPEEGLKFMVYLQKENIIDESGMPKERFSAEFPKEGPSILRIQQVVRGDSAAYFCASSLILQGNTEAFFGQGTRLTVV.